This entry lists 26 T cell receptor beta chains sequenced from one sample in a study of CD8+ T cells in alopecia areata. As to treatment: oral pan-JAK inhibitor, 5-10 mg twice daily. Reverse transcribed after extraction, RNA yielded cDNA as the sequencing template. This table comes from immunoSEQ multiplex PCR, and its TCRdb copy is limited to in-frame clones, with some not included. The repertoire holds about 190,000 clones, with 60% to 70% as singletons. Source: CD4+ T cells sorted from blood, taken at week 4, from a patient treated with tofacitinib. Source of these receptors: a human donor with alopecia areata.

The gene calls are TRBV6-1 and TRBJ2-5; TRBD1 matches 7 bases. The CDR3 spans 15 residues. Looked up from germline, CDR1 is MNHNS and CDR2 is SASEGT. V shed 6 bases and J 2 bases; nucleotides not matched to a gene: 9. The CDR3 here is CASRATGVPQETQYF. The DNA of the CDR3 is TGTGCCAGCAGGGCAACAGGGGTCCCTCAAGAGACCCAGTACTTC.

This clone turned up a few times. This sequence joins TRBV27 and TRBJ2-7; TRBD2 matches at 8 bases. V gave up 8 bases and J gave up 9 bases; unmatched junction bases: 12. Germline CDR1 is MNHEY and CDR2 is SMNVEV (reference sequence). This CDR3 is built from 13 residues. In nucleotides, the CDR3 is TGTGCCAGCCGGGGGGGACTCCCGGGCGGGCAGTACTTC. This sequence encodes CASRGGLPGGQYF.

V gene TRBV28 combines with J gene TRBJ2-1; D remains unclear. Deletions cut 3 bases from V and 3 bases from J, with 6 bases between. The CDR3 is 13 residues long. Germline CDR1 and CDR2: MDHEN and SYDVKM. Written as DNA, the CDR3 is TGTGCCAGCAGTTTTGCGGACTACAATGAGCAGTTCTTC. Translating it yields CASSFADYNEQFF.

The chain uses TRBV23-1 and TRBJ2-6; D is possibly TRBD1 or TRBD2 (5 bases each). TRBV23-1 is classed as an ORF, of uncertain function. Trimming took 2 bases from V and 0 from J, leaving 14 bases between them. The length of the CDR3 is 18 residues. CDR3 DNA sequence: TGCGCCAGCAGTCAACGGACTTATGGGGGCTCTGGGGCCAACGTCCTGACTTTC. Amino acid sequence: CASSQRTYGGSGANVLTF.

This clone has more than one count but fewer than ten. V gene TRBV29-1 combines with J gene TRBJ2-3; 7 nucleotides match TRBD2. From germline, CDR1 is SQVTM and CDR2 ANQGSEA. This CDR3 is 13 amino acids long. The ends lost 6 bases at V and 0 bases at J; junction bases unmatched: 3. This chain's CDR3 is CSVKRESTDTQYF. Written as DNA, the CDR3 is TGCAGCGTGAAGCGGGAAAGCACAGATACGCAGTATTTT.

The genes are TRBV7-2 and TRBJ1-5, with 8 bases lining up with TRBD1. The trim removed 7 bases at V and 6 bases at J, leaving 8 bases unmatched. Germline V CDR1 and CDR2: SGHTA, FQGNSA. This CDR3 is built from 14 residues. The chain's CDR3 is CASTNSGGLQPQHF. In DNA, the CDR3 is TGTGCCAGCACCAACTCAGGGGGCCTTCAGCCCCAGCATTTT.

Here the CDR3 DNA reads TGTGCCATCAGGCGGGAGCCAACCGGGGAGCTGTTTTTT. Its translation is CAIRREPTGELFF. The chain uses TRBV10-3 and TRBJ2-2, with TRBD2 matching 7 bases. The CDR3 loop spans 13 amino acids. CDR1 and CDR2 (germline): ENHRY, SYGVKD. Trimming took 6 bases from V and 5 from J; bases not matched to a gene: 3.

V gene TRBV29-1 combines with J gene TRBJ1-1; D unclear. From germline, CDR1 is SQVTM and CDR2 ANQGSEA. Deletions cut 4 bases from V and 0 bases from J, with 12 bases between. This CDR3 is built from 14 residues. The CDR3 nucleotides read TGCAGCGTTGGTGGGTTTCAACTGAACACTGAAGCTTTCTTT. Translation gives CSVGGFQLNTEAFF.

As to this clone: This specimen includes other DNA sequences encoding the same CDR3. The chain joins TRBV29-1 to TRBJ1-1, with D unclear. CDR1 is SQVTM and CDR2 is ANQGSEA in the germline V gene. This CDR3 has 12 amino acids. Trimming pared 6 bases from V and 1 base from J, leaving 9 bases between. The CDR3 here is CSVRVGNTEAFF. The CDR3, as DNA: TGCAGCGTGCGCGTGGGGAACACTGAAGCTTTCTTT.

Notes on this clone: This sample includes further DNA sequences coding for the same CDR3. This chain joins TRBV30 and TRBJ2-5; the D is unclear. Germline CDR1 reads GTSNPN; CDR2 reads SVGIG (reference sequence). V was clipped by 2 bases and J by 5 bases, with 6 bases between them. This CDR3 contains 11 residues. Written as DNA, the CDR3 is TGTGCCTGGAGTAGCCGGGAGACCCAGTACTTC. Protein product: CAWSSRETQYF.

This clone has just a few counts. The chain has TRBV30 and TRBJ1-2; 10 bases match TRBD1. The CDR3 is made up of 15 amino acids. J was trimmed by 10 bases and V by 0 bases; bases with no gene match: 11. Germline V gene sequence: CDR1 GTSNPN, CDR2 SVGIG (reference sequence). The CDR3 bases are TGTGCCTGGAGTGTAAGGCCCCGGACAGGGGGTCACTACACCTTC. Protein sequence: CAWSVRPRTGGHYTF.

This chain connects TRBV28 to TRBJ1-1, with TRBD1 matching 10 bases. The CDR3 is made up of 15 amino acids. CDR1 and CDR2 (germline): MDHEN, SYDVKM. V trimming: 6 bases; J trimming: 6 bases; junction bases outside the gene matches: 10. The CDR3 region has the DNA TGTGCCAGCAGCCTGACAGGGGGCGGTATGGCTGAAGCTTTCTTT. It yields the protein CASSLTGGGMAEAFF. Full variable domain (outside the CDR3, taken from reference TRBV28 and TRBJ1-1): DVKVTQSSRYLVKRTGEKVFLECVQDMDHENMFWYRQDPGLGLRLIYFSYDVKMKEKGDIPEGYSVSREKKERFSLILESASTNQTSMYLCASSLTGGGMAEAFFGQGTRLTVV.

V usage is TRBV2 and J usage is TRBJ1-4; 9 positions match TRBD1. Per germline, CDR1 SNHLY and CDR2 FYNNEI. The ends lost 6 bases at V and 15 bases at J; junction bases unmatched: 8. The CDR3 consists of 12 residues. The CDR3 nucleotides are TGTGCCAGCAGGCCCGGACAGGGGCAATTGTTTTTT. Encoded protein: CASRPGQGQLFF.

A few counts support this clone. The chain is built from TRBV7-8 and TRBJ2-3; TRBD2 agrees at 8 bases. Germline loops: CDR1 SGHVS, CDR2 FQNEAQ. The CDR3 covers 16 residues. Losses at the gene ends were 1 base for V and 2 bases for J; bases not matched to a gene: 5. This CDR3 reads CASSLVLAANTDTQYF. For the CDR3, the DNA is TGTGCCAGCAGCTTAGTACTAGCGGCCAACACAGATACGCAGTATTTT.

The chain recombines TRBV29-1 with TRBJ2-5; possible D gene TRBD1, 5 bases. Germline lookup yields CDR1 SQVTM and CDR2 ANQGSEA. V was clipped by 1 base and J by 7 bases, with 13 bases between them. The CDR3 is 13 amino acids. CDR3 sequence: CSVEGPTQGTQYF. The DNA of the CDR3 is TGCAGCGTTGAAGGGCCAACCCAGGGGACCCAGTACTTC.

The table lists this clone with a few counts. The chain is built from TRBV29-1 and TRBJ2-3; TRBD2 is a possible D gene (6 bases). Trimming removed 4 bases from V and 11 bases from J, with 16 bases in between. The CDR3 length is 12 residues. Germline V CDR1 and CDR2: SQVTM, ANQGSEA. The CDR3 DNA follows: TGCAGCGTTGGAGAGGGACTTCGCATGCAGTATTTT. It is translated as CSVGEGLRMQYF.

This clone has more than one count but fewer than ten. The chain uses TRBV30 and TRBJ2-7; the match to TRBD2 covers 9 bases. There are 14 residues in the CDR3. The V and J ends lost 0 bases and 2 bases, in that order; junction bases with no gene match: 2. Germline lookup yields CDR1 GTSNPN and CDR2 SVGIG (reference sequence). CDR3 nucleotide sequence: TGTGCCTGGAGTGTACTAGCGGGCACCTACGAGCAGTACTTC. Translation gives CAWSVLAGTYEQYF.

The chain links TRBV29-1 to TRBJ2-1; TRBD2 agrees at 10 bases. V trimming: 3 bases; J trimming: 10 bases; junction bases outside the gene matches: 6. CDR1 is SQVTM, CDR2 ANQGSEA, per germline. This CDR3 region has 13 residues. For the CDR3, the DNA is TGCAGCGTTGATTTAGCGGGAGGTTGGGAGCAGTTCTTC. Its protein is CSVDLAGGWEQFF.

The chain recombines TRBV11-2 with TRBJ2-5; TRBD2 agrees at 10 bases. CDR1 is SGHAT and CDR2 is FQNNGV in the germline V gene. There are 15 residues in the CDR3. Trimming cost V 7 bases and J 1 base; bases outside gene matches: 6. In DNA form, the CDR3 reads TGTGCCAGCACACTTAGCGGGAGGCTCCAAGAGACCCAGTACTTC. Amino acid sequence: CASTLSGRLQETQYF.

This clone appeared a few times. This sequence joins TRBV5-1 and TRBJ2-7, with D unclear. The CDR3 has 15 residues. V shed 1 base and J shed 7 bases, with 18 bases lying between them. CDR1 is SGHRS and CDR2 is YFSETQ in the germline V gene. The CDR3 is CASSLSASPTREQYF. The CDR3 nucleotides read TGCGCCAGCAGCTTGAGTGCCTCTCCAACTCGGGAGCAGTACTTC.

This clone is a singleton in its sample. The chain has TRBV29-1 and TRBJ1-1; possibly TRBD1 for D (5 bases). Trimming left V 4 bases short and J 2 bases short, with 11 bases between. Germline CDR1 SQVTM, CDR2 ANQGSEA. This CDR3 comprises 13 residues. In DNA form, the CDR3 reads TGCAGCGTTGTGGGACGGCTAAACACTGAAGCTTTCTTT. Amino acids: CSVVGRLNTEAFF.

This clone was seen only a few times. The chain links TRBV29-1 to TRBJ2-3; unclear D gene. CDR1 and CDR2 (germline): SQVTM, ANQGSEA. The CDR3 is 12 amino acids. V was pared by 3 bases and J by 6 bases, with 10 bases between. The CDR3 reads CSVDTEGDTQYF. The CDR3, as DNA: TGCAGCGTTGATACGGAAGGGGATACGCAGTATTTT.

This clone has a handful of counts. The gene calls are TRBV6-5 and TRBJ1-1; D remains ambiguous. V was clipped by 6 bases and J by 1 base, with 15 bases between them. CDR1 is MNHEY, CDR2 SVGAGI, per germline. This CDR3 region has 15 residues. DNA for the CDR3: TGTGCCAGCAGCTACGGAGGGAGGAAGAACACTGAAGCTTTCTTT. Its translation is CASSYGGRKNTEAFF.

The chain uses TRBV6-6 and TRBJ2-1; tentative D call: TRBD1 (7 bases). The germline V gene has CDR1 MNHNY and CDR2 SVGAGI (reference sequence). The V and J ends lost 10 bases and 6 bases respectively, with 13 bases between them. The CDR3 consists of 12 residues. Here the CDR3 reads CATSGGGNEQFF. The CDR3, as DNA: TGTGCCACCTCAGGGGGAGGCAATGAGCAGTTCTTC.

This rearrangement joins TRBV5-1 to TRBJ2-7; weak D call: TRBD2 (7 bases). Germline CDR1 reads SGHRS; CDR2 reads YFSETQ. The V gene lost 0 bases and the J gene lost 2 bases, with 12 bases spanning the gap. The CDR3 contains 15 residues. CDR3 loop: CASSLAGGLTYEQYF. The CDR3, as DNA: TGCGCCAGCAGCTTGGCCGGGGGGCTTACCTACGAGCAGTACTTC. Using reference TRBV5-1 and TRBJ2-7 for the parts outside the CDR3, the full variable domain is KAGVTQTPRYLIKTRGQQVTLSCSPISGHRSVSWYQQTPGQGLQFLFEYFSETQRNKGNFPGRFSGRQFSNSRSEMNVSTLELGDSALYLCASSLAGGLTYEQYFGPGTRLTVT.

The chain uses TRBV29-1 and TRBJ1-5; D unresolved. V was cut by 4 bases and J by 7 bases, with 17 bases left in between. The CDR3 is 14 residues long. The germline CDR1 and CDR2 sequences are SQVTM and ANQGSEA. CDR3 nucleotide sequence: TGCAGCGTTGGAGAGTTCGGGCTGGACCAGCCCCAGCATTTT. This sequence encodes CSVGEFGLDQPQHF.